These T cell receptor beta chains were read from a single sample in a study of shared clonotypes between healthy human individuals. Here immunoSEQ multiplex PCR was the method, and the copy in TCRdb shows in-frame clones only, minus some. Altogether about 1.5 million clones are present, roughly 95% being singletons, with the ten largest covering about 1.2%. The specimen sequenced was naive CD4+ T cells sorted from blood. These receptors were collected from a man aged 25-45 years in good health. Each CDR3 is given with its conserved first and last residue. D genes are given only for firm matches. A clone size is listed for some rows: how often the clone was seen (once, few, many), or a class if it is expanded.

TRBJ1-5 once - TRBV27 TGTGCCAGCAGTTTATGGAGGGGGTCGGGCAATCAGCCCCAGCATTTT CASSLWRGSGNQPQHF
TRBJ2-2 once TRBD2 TRBV10-2 TGCGCCAGCAGTGAGGGCCTAGCGGGTGCTATGACCGGGGAGCTGTTTTTT CASSEGLAGAMTGELFF
TRBJ1-3 once - TRBV6-6 TGTGCAGCGGACGGTGGCCCCTCTGGAAACACCATATATTTT CAADGGPSGNTIYF
TRBJ2-3 - TRBD2 TRBV7-9 TGTGCCAGCAGCTTAGGACTCAGACTAGCGGGAGACCCAGATACGCAGTATTTT CASSLGLRLAGDPDTQYF
TRBJ2-3 - - TRBV10-3 TGTGCCATCAGCCCCGGGCGGAGGGCAGATACGCAGTATTTT CAISPGRRADTQYF
TRBJ2-1 - TRBD1 TRBV28 TGTGCCAGCAGTTGGGGGGACAGGGCATACAATGAGCAGTTCTTC CASSWGDRAYNEQFF
TRBJ2-5 - TRBD1 TRBV7-2 TGTGCCAGCAGCTTAGGGGACAGGGGGGAGACCCAGTACTTC CASSLGDRGETQYF
TRBJ2-7 once - TRBV5-1 TGCGCCAGCAGGAGGATTGGTGTTAGCTACGAGCAGTACTTC CASRRIGVSYEQYF
TRBJ2-5 - TRBD1 TRBV18 TGTGCCAGCTCACCGGGACAGGGGGGCCGGTACCAAGAGACCCAGTACTTC CASSPGQGGRYQETQYF
TRBJ1-2 - - TRBV6-5 TGTGCCAGCAGTTACACGACCGGCCTCTATGGCTACACCTTC CASSYTTGLYGYTF
TRBJ1-5 - TRBD1 TRBV30 TGTGCCTGGGCGGGGGGACAGGGCCAGCCCCAGCATTTT CAWAGGQGQPQHF
TRBJ2-5 - - TRBV7-9 TGTGCCAGCAGCTTAGGGACCGGGCTGGAGACCCAGTACTTC CASSLGTGLETQYF
TRBJ2-7 - TRBD1 TRBV4-2 TGTGCCAGCAGCCAAGCCCCACAGGGGACCTACGAGCAGTACTTC CASSQAPQGTYEQYF
TRBJ2-7 - TRBD2 TRBV28 TGTGCCAGCAGTTTATCCGGCGGGAGACTCTACGAGCAGTACTTC CASSLSGGRLYEQYF
TRBJ2-2 - - TRBV2 TGTGCCAGCAAAGGGACCGGGGAGCTGTTTTTT CASKGTGELFF
TRBJ2-2 - TRBD2 TRBV5-1 TGCGCCAGCAGCTTGGTTGGCGGGAGCGGCGCTGTTGGGGAGCTGTTTTTT CASSLVGGSGAVGELFF
TRBJ2-5 - - TRBV29-1 TGCAGCGTTTTTTGGAATGAAGGGACCCAGTACTTC CSVFWNEGTQYF
TRBJ1-2 once - TRBV7-2 TGTGCCAGCAGCTTAGGGCAGGGTAGCTATGGCTACACCTTC CASSLGQGSYGYTF
TRBJ1-1 - - TRBV5-4 TGTGCCAGCAGCGTAGAGCCTGGGAACACTGAAGCTTTCTTT CASSVEPGNTEAFF
TRBJ2-1 - - TRBV25-1 TGTGCCAGCAGTAGTACGCGGAATGAGCAGTTCTTC CASSSTRNEQFF
TRBJ1-2 - - TRBV7-9 TGTGCCAGCAGCTCTTGGGGCAATGGCTACACCTTC CASSSWGNGYTF
TRBJ1-4 once TRBD1 TRBV6-6 TGTGCCAGCAGATTTCCAGGGGGCTCGGGAGAAAAACTGTTTTTT CASRFPGGSGEKLFF
TRBJ2-7 - TRBD2 TRBV2 TGTGCCAGCAATAATTGGGCTAGCGGTACGGGGCAGTACTTC CASNNWASGTGQYF
TRBJ2-2 - TRBD1 TRBV18 TGTGCCAGCTCACCGGGACAGGCGAACACCGGGGAGCTGTTTTTT CASSPGQANTGELFF
TRBJ1-1 - - TRBV28 TGTGCCAGCAGCATAACCCGCACTGAAGCTTTCTTT CASSITRTEAFF
TRBJ2-2 - - TRBV5-5 TGTGCCAGCAGCTTGCCCGACGGGGAGCTGTTTTTT CASSLPDGELFF
TRBJ2-1 - - TRBV27 TGTGCCAGCAGTCTAATTGGGACGGGCGATGAGCAGTTCTTC CASSLIGTGDEQFF
TRBJ1-2 - TRBD1 TRBV7-9 TGTGCCAGCAGCTTTCCGGGACAGTATGGCTACACCTTC CASSFPGQYGYTF
TRBJ2-7 - TRBD2 TRBV10-2 TGCGCCAGCAGACTAGCGGGAGATTACGAGCAGTACTTC CASRLAGDYEQYF
TRBJ2-1 - TRBD1 TRBV9 TGTGCCAGCAGCCCCGGACAGGCGCGGTACAATGAGCAGTTCTTC CASSPGQARYNEQFF
TRBJ1-3 once - TRBV2 TGTGCCAGCAGTGAAAGGCTGACCTCTGGAAACACCATATATTTT CASSERLTSGNTIYF
TRBJ1-1 - - TRBV28 TGTGCCAGCAGTAGAATAGGACAGCTAATGAACACTGAAGCTTTCTTT CASSRIGQLMNTEAFF
TRBJ2-1 - TRBD2 TRBV15 TGTGCCACCAGCAGAGAGTACGAGCGGGGCCGGAATGAGCAGTTCTTC CATSREYERGRNEQFF
TRBJ1-2 - - TRBV6-5 TGTGCCAGCAGTTTCGCCGGGGACACCACCTATCTCGGCTACACCTTC CASSFAGDTTYLGYTF
TRBJ1-1 - - TRBV29-1 TGCAGCGTTGAAGATCCCCGGGGAGGCGACAGATCGAACACTGAAGCTTTCTTT CSVEDPRGGDRSNTEAFF
TRBJ2-7 - TRBD2 TRBV2 TGTGCCAGCAGTGAATTAAAGGGAGGGCCGTACGAGCAGTACTTC CASSELKGGPYEQYF
TRBJ2-7 - TRBD1 TRBV5-1 TGCGCCAGCAGCCTAATTACTGACAGGGATCGGTACTTC CASSLITDRDRYF
TRBJ2-7 - - TRBV5-6 TGTGCCAGCAGCTTGACAGCCCCCTACGAGCAGTACTTC CASSLTAPYEQYF
TRBJ2-1 - - TRBV29-1 TGCAGCGTGAGTGGGGGGCAGGGGACCAAAGGTAATGAGCAGTTCTTC CSVSGGQGTKGNEQFF
TRBJ2-1 - - TRBV5-4 TGTGCCAGCAGCCCTATGGCAGGCTACAATGAGCAGTTCTTC CASSPMAGYNEQFF
TRBJ1-1 - - TRBV5-4 TGTGCCAGCAGCTTAAAATCTCCGAACACTGAAGCTTTCTTT CASSLKSPNTEAFF
TRBJ2-1 - TRBD1 TRBV5-4 TGTGCCAGCAGCTTGACACCATCCAGGGGGCGATATGGGAATGAGCAGTTCTTC CASSLTPSRGRYGNEQFF
TRBJ2-1 - TRBD2 TRBV4-1 TGCGCCAGCAGCCAAGTTGGACTAGCGGGAGGGCCCTTGGAGCAGTTCTTC CASSQVGLAGGPLEQFF
TRBJ1-1 - - TRBV4-1 TGCGCCAGCAGCCAATATTTTGAAGCTTTCTTT CASSQYFEAFF
TRBJ2-3 - - TRBV5-1 TGCGCCAGCAGCTCTCGCACAGATACGCAGTATTTT CASSSRTDTQYF
TRBJ2-2 - - TRBV7-8 TGTGCCAGCAGCTTAGATGCCGGGGAGCTGTTTTTT CASSLDAGELFF
TRBJ2-7 - - TRBV6-5 TGTGCCAGCAGTAAACGGGGTTACGAGCAGTACTTC CASSKRGYEQYF
TRBJ1-2 - - TRBV11-2 TGTGCCAGCAGCTTAGTAAGTCCGAACTATGGCTACACCTTC CASSLVSPNYGYTF
TRBJ1-2 - TRBD1 TRBV7-2 TGTGCCAGCAGCTTATTAGTGGACAGGGGCGTGCATGGCTACACCTTC CASSLLVDRGVHGYTF
TRBJ2-1 - TRBD2 TRBV7-3 TGTGCCAGCAGCCCGGGACTAGCGGGGCTACCCTACAATGAGCAGTTCTTC CASSPGLAGLPYNEQFF
TRBJ2-1 - TRBD2 TRBV7-3 TGTGCCAGCAGCTCTCAAATAGGACTAGCGGGAGAAAGTGAGCAGTTCTTC CASSSQIGLAGESEQFF
TRBJ1-2 - - TRBV28 TGTGCCAGCAGTGCGGCTAACTATGGCTACACCTTC CASSAANYGYTF
TRBJ2-2 - - TRBV9 TGTGCCAGCAGCGTAGATCCGGGAACCGGGGAGCTGTTTTTT CASSVDPGTGELFF
TRBJ2-7 - TRBD2 TRBV18 TGTGCCAGCACTGGGACTAGCGGAAATAAAGGGTACGAGCAGTACTTC CASTGTSGNKGYEQYF
TRBJ2-2 - TRBD1 TRBV13 TGTGCCAGCACTGCGACCAGGGGGCGGATTAACACCGGGGAGCTGTTTTTT CASTATRGRINTGELFF